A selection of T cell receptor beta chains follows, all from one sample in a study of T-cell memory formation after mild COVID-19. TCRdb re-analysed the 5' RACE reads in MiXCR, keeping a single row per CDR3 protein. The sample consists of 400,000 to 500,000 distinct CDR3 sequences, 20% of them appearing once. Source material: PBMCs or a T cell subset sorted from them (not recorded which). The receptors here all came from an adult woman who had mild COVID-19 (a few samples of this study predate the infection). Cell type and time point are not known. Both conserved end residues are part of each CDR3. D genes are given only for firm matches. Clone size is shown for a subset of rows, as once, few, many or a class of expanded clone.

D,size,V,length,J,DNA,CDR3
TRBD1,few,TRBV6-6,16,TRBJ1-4,TGTGCCAGCAGTCAGAGAGGACAGGCCCCTAATGAAAAACTGTTTTTT,CASSQRGQAPNEKLFF
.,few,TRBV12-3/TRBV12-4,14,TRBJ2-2,TGTGCCAGCAGTTTCAAGGGATGGACCGGGGAGCTGTTTTTT,CASSFKGWTGELFF
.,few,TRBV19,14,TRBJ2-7,TGTGCCAGTAGCTTACAGGGGGGGTCCTACGAGCAGTACTTC,CASSLQGGSYEQYF
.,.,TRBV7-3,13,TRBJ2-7,TGTGCCAGCAGCCCCCGGGGGCACGACGAGCAGTACTTC,CASSPRGHDEQYF
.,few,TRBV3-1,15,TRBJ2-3,TGTGCCAGCAGTCCCGAGTTGATCGTAACAGATACGCAGTATTTT,CASSPELIVTDTQYF
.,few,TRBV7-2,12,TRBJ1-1,TGTGCCAGCAGCTACCTACAGGACGAAGCTTTCTTT,CASSYLQDEAFF
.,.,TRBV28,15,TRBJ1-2,TGTGCCAGCAGTTCCCTCCCGACTAGTGGGTCTGGCTACACCTTC,CASSSLPTSGSGYTF
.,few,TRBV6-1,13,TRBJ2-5,TGTGCCAGCAGGTGGAACCGCCAAGAGACCCAGTACTTC,CASRWNRQETQYF
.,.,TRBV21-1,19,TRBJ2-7,TGTGCCAGCAGCAAGGCGGTGGATACCGGGACAGGTGATTCCTACGAGCAGTACTTC,CASSKAVDTGTGDSYEQYF
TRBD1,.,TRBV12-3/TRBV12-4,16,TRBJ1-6,TGTGCCAGCAGTCCGGGACAGGGGACCTTTAATTCACCCCTCCACTTT,CASSPGQGTFNSPLHF
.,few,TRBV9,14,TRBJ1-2,TGTGCCAGCAGCGTAGAGGTGCCCGGTACTGGCTACACCTTC,CASSVEVPGTGYTF
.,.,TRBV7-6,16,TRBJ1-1,TGTGCCAGCAGCCCCCGAGGTCCAGGGTCCGGCGCTGAAGCTTTCTTT,CASSPRGPGSGAEAFF
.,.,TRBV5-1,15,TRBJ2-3,TGCGCCAGCAGCTCCTCCGCAAGCGGCACAGATACGCAGTATTTT,CASSSSASGTDTQYF
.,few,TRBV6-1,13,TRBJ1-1,TGTGCCAGCAAGCCTAATCCCGGGACGGAAGCTTTCTTT,CASKPNPGTEAFF
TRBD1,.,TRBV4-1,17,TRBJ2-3,TGCGCCAGCAGTTTTTCGGGACAGGGGACCAGCACAGATACGCAGTATTTT,CASSFSGQGTSTDTQYF
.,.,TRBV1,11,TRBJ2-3,TGCACCAGCAGCCATCCCGGTACGCAGTATTTT,CTSSHPGTQYF
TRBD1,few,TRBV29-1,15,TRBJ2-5,TGCAGCGTTAGGTCCGGGACAGGGGGACGAGAGACCCAGTACTTC,CSVRSGTGGRETQYF
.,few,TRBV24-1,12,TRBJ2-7,TGTGCCACCAGTGATTCGGCGGACGTGCGGTACTTC,CATSDSADVRYF
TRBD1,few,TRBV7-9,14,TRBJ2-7,TGTGCCAGCAGCTTGACAGGGGACCCCTACGAGCAGTACTTC,CASSLTGDPYEQYF
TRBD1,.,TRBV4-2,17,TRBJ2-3,TGTGCCAGCAGCCACCGCGGACAGGGGGGAATAGGGGATACGCAGTATTTT,CASSHRGQGGIGDTQYF
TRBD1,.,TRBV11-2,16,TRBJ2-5,TGTGCCAGCAGCTTAGTTTTCCAGGGGGCTTCGGAGACCCAGTACTTC,CASSLVFQGASETQYF
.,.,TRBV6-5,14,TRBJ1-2,TGTGCCAGCAGTTACACCGGGAAGGGCGATGGCTACACCTTC,CASSYTGKGDGYTF
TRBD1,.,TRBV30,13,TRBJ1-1,TGTGCCTGGACCTTGGGGACAGGGGTTAAAGCTTTCTTT,CAWTLGTGVKAFF